This T cell receptor beta chain is from a study of memory CD4+ T cells and cytomegalovirus serostatus. The overall study: This sample comes from healthy Belgian adults, under 10 CMV seropositive, around 26 seronegative. Study findings and constraints: A US-trained random forest predicted CMV serostatus with median AUC roughly 0.91. Of 150 to 200 reported CMV TCRbeta sequences, some 67 were found in memory CD4+ repertoires.

Comments on this clone: Its target is unknown.

V dropped 4 bases and J dropped 4; count of bases not matched to a gene: 5. CDR3 length: 15 residues. The germline CDR1 and CDR2 sequences are LGHNA and YNFKEQ. The sort gate was single viable CD3+CD4+CD8-CD45RO+ cells for memory CD4+ T cells. Assay: immunoSEQ multiplex PCR; the TCRdb copy retains only in-frame clones and omits some. The sample carries 55,000 to 75,000 clones, approximately 78% recorded once. What was sequenced was memory CD4+ T cells from blood. The TCR comes from an adult in good health and CMV-seronegative. The chain joins TRBV4-2 to TRBJ2-1; the match to TRBD1 covers 9 bases. The CDR3 region has the DNA TGTGCCAGCAGCCCGGCGGGACAGGGATACAATGAGCAGTTCTTC. Translated, it gives CASSPAGQGYNEQFF.